This T cell receptor (beta chain) was profiled in a study of cytomegalovirus exposure and HLA in healthy donors. The primer mix had 60 Vbeta and 13 Jbeta primers. Some clones are missing from TCRdb's copy, which holds only in-frame ones; the method was immunoSEQ multiplex PCR. The sample has approximately 170,000 clones, roughly 60% seen once; the top ten hold just under 3%. The ends were cut back, 0 bases at V and 6 bases at J, with 18 bases in the middle. This CDR3 is built from 15 residues. Germline-derived CDR1 and CDR2 are GTSNPN and SVGIG (reference sequence). The sample holds one count of this clone.

The source material was PBMCs. The rearrangement joins TRBV30 to TRBJ2-7, with D possibly matching TRBD1 (6 bases). This TCR was sampled from a man aged 40-49 years in good health and CMV-seronegative. The CDR3 protein is CAWSVLPGEGSEQYF. The DNA of the CDR3 is TGTGCCTGGAGTGTATTACCAGGGGAAGGAAGCGAGCAGTACTTC.